This section outlines one TCR beta chain sequence together with its context. Clones were read by immunoSEQ multiplex PCR, and TCRdb kept only the in-frame ones, dropping some. The sample yields 780,000 or so clones, roughly two thirds seen once. Per germline, CDR1 SGHVS and CDR2 FQNEAQ. Trimming left V 3 bases short and J 6 bases short, with 17 bases between. The CDR3 covers 15 residues. The data were taken from a study of shared clonotypes between healthy human individuals. The sample comprised memory CD4+ T cells sorted from blood. The subset here: CD45RA-negative fraction. The clonotype comes from a woman younger than 45 in good health. The rearrangement links TRBV7-8 to TRBJ1-1, with D perhaps TRBD1 (6 bases). The CDR3, as DNA: TGTGCCAGCAGCTTCCGCGAGGCGGGGGCGGCTGAAGCTTTCTTT. It translates to CASSFREAGAAEAFF.